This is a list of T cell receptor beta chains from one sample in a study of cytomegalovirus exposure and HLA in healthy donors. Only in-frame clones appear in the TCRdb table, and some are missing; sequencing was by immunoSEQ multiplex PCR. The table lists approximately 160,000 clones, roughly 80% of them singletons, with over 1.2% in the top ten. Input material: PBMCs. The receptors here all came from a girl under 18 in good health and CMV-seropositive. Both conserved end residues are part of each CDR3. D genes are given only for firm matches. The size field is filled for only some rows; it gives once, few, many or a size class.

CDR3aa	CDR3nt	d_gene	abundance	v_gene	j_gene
CASSGGQGPSEAFF	TGCGCCAGCAGTGGGGGACAGGGGCCTTCTGAAGCTTTCTTT	TRBD1	NA	TRBV10-2	TRBJ1-1
CASSVGPGQGGGYTF	TGTGCCAGCAGCGTAGGACCGGGACAGGGAGGTGGCTACACCTTC	TRBD1	NA	TRBV9	TRBJ1-2
CASSLGGNGYNEQFF	TGTGCCAGCAGTTTAGGGGGGAATGGGTACAATGAGCAGTTCTTC	NA	NA	TRBV27	TRBJ2-1
CASSPQGRTEAFF	TGTGCCAGCAGCCCCCAGGGGCGGACTGAAGCTTTCTTT	NA	NA	TRBV5-4	TRBJ1-1
CASSPQENTGELFF	TGTGCCAGCAGCCCCCAGGAAAACACCGGGGAGCTGTTTTTT	NA	few	TRBV4-2	TRBJ2-2
CASSPEAGLFYEQYF	TGTGCCAGCAGCCCAGAAGCGGGGTTATTCTACGAGCAGTACTTC	TRBD2	NA	TRBV7-2	TRBJ2-7
CASSLAAAGGPDGELFF	TGTGCCAGCAGCTTAGCCGCAGCGGGGGGGCCAGACGGGGAGCTGTTTTTT	TRBD2	NA	TRBV13	TRBJ2-2
CASSHRASTEAFF	TGTGCCAGCAGCCATCGCGCGAGCACTGAAGCTTTCTTT	NA	NA	TRBV7-9	TRBJ1-1
CASSLAVGTGDQETQYF	TGTGCCAGCAGCTTAGCGGTCGGGACAGGGGATCAAGAGACCCAGTACTTC	TRBD1	NA	TRBV7-6	TRBJ2-5
CASSVATGVAGNTIYF	TGCGCCAGCAGCGTGGCGACAGGGGTCGCTGGAAACACCATATATTTT	TRBD1	NA	TRBV5-1	TRBJ1-3
CASSPTRLAATGELFF	TGTGCCAGCTCACCAACACGGCTTGCGGCGACCGGGGAGCTGTTTTTT	NA	few	TRBV18	TRBJ2-2
CASSLGAQDHYGYTF	TGTGCCAGCAGCTTAGGTGCACAGGATCACTATGGCTACACCTTC	NA	NA	TRBV7-2	TRBJ1-2
CASKRGHEQFF	TGTGCCAGTAAACGGGGTCATGAGCAGTTCTTC	NA	NA	TRBV19	TRBJ2-1
CASSHRDRGPYEQYF	TGTGCCAGCAGTCACCGGGACAGGGGCCCCTACGAGCAGTACTTC	TRBD1	NA	TRBV27	TRBJ2-7
CSVATGGEKLFF	TGCAGCGTTGCGACGGGAGGAGAAAAACTGTTTTTT	NA	once	TRBV29-1	TRBJ1-4
CASSSPDSGGPHYEQYF	TGTGCCAGCAGCTCGCCTGATTCAGGGGGCCCCCACTACGAGCAGTACTTC	TRBD1	NA	TRBV7-2	TRBJ2-7
CASSLRPGKDEQYF	TGTGCCAGCAGCTTACGTCCAGGGAAGGACGAGCAGTACTTC	NA	NA	TRBV13	TRBJ2-7